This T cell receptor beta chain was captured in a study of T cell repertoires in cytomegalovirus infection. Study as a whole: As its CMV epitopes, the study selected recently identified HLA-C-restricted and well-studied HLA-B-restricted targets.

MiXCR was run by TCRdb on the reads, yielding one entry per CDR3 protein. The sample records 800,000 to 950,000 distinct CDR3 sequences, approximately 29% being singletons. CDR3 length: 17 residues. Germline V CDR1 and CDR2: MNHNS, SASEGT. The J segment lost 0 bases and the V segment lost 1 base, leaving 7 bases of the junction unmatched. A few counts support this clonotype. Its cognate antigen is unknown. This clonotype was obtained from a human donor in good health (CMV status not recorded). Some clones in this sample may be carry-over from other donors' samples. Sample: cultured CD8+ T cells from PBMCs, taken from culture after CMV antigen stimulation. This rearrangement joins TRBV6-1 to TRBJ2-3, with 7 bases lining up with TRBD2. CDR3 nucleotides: TGTGCCAGCAGTGAAGGGACTAGAGGGTTTAGCACAGATACGCAGTATTTT. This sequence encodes CASSEGTRGFSTDTQYF.